This T cell receptor (beta chain) was sequenced in a study of Graves' ophthalmopathy and Graves' hyperthyroidism. Study outcomes and limitations: Classification of ophthalmopathy versus stable hyperthyroidism by a 13-signature model yielded under 90% sensitivity and around 77% specificity. For predicting ophthalmopathy progression, the model had roughly 70% sensitivity and approximately 72% specificity.

RNA transcripts were the template, and TCR beta CDR3 regions were amplified from them. First-round RT-PCR with HTBI primers preceded a second-round multiplex PCR. TCRdb analysed the multiplex PCR reads with MiXCR anew, one entry per CDR3 protein. The table lists 210,000 or so distinct CDR3 sequences, about 32% of them singletons. Ten or more counts support this clonotype. Its cognate antigen is unknown. CDR3 length equals 14 residues. Germline V lookup: CDR1 GTSNPN, CDR2 SVGIG (reference sequence). V was pared by 3 bases and J by 1 base, with 4 bases of the junction left unmatched. J is TRBJ1-1 and V is TRBV30, with TRBD1 matching over 8 bases. This clonotype was obtained from a man aged 50 to 60 with Graves' ophthalmopathy. Input material: peripheral blood. In nucleotides, the CDR3 is TGTGCCTGGAGAATCAGGGGGCGGAACACTGAAGCTTTCTTT. Translated: CAWRIRGRNTEAFF.